This passage covers 23 T cell receptor beta chains from one sample sequenced in a study of cytomegalovirus exposure and HLA in healthy donors. The assay was immunoSEQ multiplex PCR, and TCRdb's table has in-frame clones only and misses some. The table records tens of thousands of clones, 80% to 95% of them present only once. Material for sequencing was PBMCs. The source of these receptors is a woman in her twenties or thirties in good health and CMV-seronegative.

The genes are TRBV5-1 and TRBJ1-1; 7 bases agree with TRBD1. Unmatched junction bases numbered 7, after V lost 0 bases and J lost 8 bases. The CDR3 is made up of 14 amino acids. From germline, CDR1 is SGHRS and CDR2 YFSETQ. The chain's CDR3 is CASSLATVQGEAFF. CDR3 in DNA: TGCGCCAGCAGCTTGGCAACCGTACAGGGGGAAGCTTTCTTT.

This clone has a handful of counts. This chain connects TRBV7-2 to TRBJ2-7; 11 nucleotides line up with TRBD2. CDR1 is SGHTA, CDR2 FQGNSA, per germline. The J segment lost 3 bases and the V segment lost 4 bases, leaving 2 bases of the junction unmatched. This CDR3 is built from 14 residues. The CDR3 sequence is CASSSSGRNYEQYF. For the CDR3, the DNA is TGTGCCAGCAGCTCTAGCGGGAGGAACTACGAGCAGTACTTC. The whole variable domain, remainder taken from reference TRBV7-2 and TRBJ2-7, is GAGVSQSPSNKVTEKGKDVELRCDPISGHTALYWYRQSLGQGLEFLIYFQGNSAPDKSGLPSDRFSAERTGGSVSTLTIQRTQQEDSAVYLCASSSSGRNYEQYFGPGTRLTVT.

This chain connects TRBV29-1 to TRBJ1-2; D is uncertain. The ends were cut back, 3 bases at V and 4 bases at J, with 9 bases in the middle. Germline assignment: CDR1 SQVTM and CDR2 ANQGSEA. The CDR3 is 12 amino acids. In DNA, the CDR3 is TGCAGCGTTGACGAAATACTCTATGGCTACACCTTC. It translates to CSVDEILYGYTF.

This chain connects TRBV4-1 to TRBJ2-1; 11 bases fit TRBD2. V lost 0 bases and J lost 8; bases outside the gene matches: 12. There are 18 residues in the CDR3. From germline, CDR1 is MGHRA and CDR2 YSYEKL. The CDR3 region is CASSQEIGGTSGYHEQFF. In DNA form, the CDR3 reads TGCGCCAGCAGCCAAGAGATCGGGGGGACTAGCGGATATCATGAGCAGTTCTTC.

This clone came up once. This chain joins TRBV5-6 and TRBJ2-3; D may be TRBD1 (5 bases). This CDR3 is built from 15 residues. Germline V lookup: CDR1 SGHDT, CDR2 YYEEEE. V was pared by 1 base and J by 1 base, with 10 bases between. The CDR3 spells CASSLPLRGTDTQYF. The CDR3 DNA follows: TGTGCCAGCAGCTTGCCGCTCAGGGGCACAGATACGCAGTATTTT.

This chain links TRBV28 with TRBJ1-4; TRBD1 agrees at 8 bases. V was pared by 6 bases and J by 6 bases, with 9 bases of the junction left unmatched. Germline V gene lookup returns CDR1 MDHEN and CDR2 SYDVKM. CDR3 length: 15 amino acids. The CDR3 DNA is TGTGCCAGCAGCCCAAATCAGGGGGCGGATGAAAAACTGTTTTTT. Its protein product is CASSPNQGADEKLFF.

V usage is TRBV18 and J usage is TRBJ1-1; TRBD1 aligns across 7 bases. From germline, CDR1 is KGHSH and CDR2 LQKENI. The CDR3 runs to 16 residues. V dropped 6 bases and J dropped 5; count of bases not matched to a gene: 15. The CDR3: CASSVDEGALGTEAFF. In DNA form, the CDR3 reads TGTGCCAGCTCCGTGGACGAGGGGGCGCTGGGAACTGAAGCTTTCTTT.

The chain uses TRBV9 and TRBJ2-1; TRBD2 is a possible D gene (6 bases). Germline CDR1 SGDLS, CDR2 YYNGEE. The CDR3 length is 15 residues. Trimming cost V 2 bases and J 4 bases, with 13 bases left between them. CDR3 loop: CASSVEGGAYNEQFF. For the CDR3, the DNA is TGTGCCAGCAGCGTGGAGGGAGGCGCGTACAATGAGCAGTTCTTC.

The V and J genes are TRBV7-2 and TRBJ2-1, with D perhaps TRBD1 (5 bases). The germline gives CDR1 SGHTA, CDR2 FQGNSA. The CDR3 covers 16 residues. Between the trimmed V and J ends, which lost 2 bases and 1 base, there was a span of 12 bases. CDR3 sequence: CASSLMGRISYNEQFF. In nucleotides, the CDR3 is TGTGCCAGCAGCTTAATGGGGCGGATATCCTACAATGAGCAGTTCTTC.

The CDR3, as DNA: TGTGCCAGCAGTCAAGAGGGGGAAGGCAATCAGCCCCAGCATTTT. This sequence encodes CASSQEGEGNQPQHF. The chain links TRBV27 to TRBJ1-5, with TRBD1 as a possible D gene (6 bases). Looked up from germline, CDR1 is MNHEY and CDR2 is SMNVEV (reference sequence). Deletions cut 5 bases from V and 2 bases from J, with 13 bases between. CDR3 length equals 15 residues.

The chain combines TRBV5-1 with TRBJ2-1, with D possibly being TRBD2 (5 bases). Germline CDR1 SGHRS, CDR2 YFSETQ. Trimming took 4 bases from V and 4 from J, leaving 18 bases between them. The CDR3 runs to 16 residues. The CDR3 region has the DNA TGCGCCAGCAGCCCGGGGTTGGCGGGCCCGTACAATGAGCAGTTCTTC. Amino acids: CASSPGLAGPYNEQFF.

The V call is TRBV10-3, the J call TRBJ2-5, with D unresolved. The germline V gene has CDR1 ENHRY and CDR2 SYGVKD. V was pared by 0 bases and J by 5 bases, with 4 bases between. CDR3 size: 12 residues. DNA for the CDR3: TGTGCCATCAGTGAGTCATCGGAGACCCAGTACTTC. Translated: CAISESSETQYF.

The chain links TRBV4-2 to TRBJ2-2, with TRBD1 as a possible D gene (7 bases). CDR1 is LGHNA and CDR2 is YNFKEQ in the germline V gene. This CDR3 has 16 residues. Trimming shortened V by 3 bases and J by 4 bases, and 15 bases separated the two germline ends. The CDR3 DNA reads TGTGCCAGCAGCCAGGACAGGTCCGGGGGCACCGGGGAGCTGTTTTTT. Protein: CASSQDRSGGTGELFF.

This chain connects TRBV6-1 to TRBJ2-3; TRBD2 might be the D (7 bases). V lost 4 bases, J lost 4 bases, and 18 bases lay in between. This CDR3 has 16 amino acids. Per germline, CDR1 MNHNS and CDR2 SASEGT. The CDR3 DNA is TGTGCCAGCAGTGCCCCGAGACCGCGGGGGCCAGATACGCAGTATTTT. Its translation: CASSAPRPRGPDTQYF.

This sequence joins TRBV4-1 and TRBJ2-5; possible D gene TRBD2, 7 bases. Trimming removed 4 bases from V and 4 bases from J, with 16 bases in between. Germline CDR1 is MGHRA and CDR2 is YSYEKL. The CDR3 length is 15 residues. The CDR3 DNA reads TGCGCCAGCAGCCCTAGAGGGGGGGGCATAGAGACCCAGTACTTC. It is translated as CASSPRGGGIETQYF.

This rearrangement joins TRBV5-4 to TRBJ1-2, with a tentative D call TRBD1 (6 bases). The V gene lost 5 bases and the J gene lost 3 bases, with 14 bases spanning the gap. This CDR3 region has 14 residues. CDR1 SGHNT and CDR2 YYREEE come from the germline V gene (reference sequence). The CDR3 DNA reads TGTGCCAGCAGGTTAATAGGGGGAGACTATGGCTACACCTTC. As protein: CASRLIGGDYGYTF.

In DNA form, the CDR3 reads TGTGCCAGCAGTGAAGCTTGGCAGGAAGAGACCCAGTACTTC. Its protein is CASSEAWQEETQYF. This chain links TRBV6-1 with TRBJ2-5; D gene uncertain. The CDR3 extends over 14 amino acids. V was cut by 0 bases and J by 3 bases, with 8 bases left in between. Germline values: CDR1 MNHNS, CDR2 SASEGT.

The chain has TRBV29-1 and TRBJ2-1; unclear D gene. V shed 7 bases and J shed 7 bases, with 20 bases lying between them. This CDR3 has 14 residues. CDR1 and CDR2 from the germline V gene are SQVTM and ANQGSEA. In DNA form, the CDR3 reads TGCAGCGCCAGGTTGATTGTTTATAGAAATGAGCAGTTCTTC. It is translated as CSARLIVYRNEQFF.

The chain employs TRBV7-3 and TRBJ1-1, with 10 bases lining up with TRBD1. This CDR3 is built from 14 residues. Looked up from germline, CDR1 is SGHTA and CDR2 is FQGTGA. V lost 6 bases, J lost 4 bases, and 5 bases stayed unmatched. The CDR3 spells CASSPTGGITEAFF. The CDR3 DNA reads as TGTGCCAGCAGTCCGACAGGGGGCATCACTGAAGCTTTCTTT.

The gene calls are TRBV4-1 and TRBJ1-6, with 7 bases aligning to TRBD1. With 4 bases clipped from V and 0 bases from J, the junction kept 15 bases outside the gene matches. The germline V gene encodes CDR1 MGHRA and CDR2 YSYEKL. The CDR3 is 20 residues long. CDR3 DNA: TGCGCCAGCAGCCTTTATTCTCACTCACAGGGGAGCTCCTATAATTCACCCCTCCACTTT. As protein: CASSLYSHSQGSSYNSPLHF.

V usage is TRBV10-3 and J usage is TRBJ1-2; D is unclear. The CDR3 spans 12 residues. Per germline, CDR1 ENHRY and CDR2 SYGVKD. The V end lost 3 bases, the J end lost 6 bases, and 8 bases lay between the germline ends. Written as DNA, the CDR3 is TGTGCCATCAGTGACTCGGGTCATGGCTACACCTTC. Translation gives CAISDSGHGYTF.

V usage is TRBV5-1 and J usage is TRBJ1-2; 10 nucleotides line up with TRBD1. This CDR3 spans 19 amino acids. Germline V gene data show CDR1 as SGHRS and CDR2 as YFSETQ. V lost 2 bases and J lost 6; bases outside the gene matches: 19. CDR3 nucleotides: TGCGCCAGCAGCTTCTTATCAGGGAGGCCGGGCGACAGGGGGCATGGCTACACCTTC. Amino acids: CASSFLSGRPGDRGHGYTF.

The chain uses TRBV5-1 and TRBJ2-2; TRBD1 matches 8 bases. Germline V gene data show CDR1 as SGHRS and CDR2 as YFSETQ. The CDR3 is made up of 14 amino acids. After removal of 4 bases from V and 5 bases from J, the junction contained 4 bases not matched to a gene. CDR3 in DNA: TGCGCCAGCAGCGGGTGGACAGGGACCGGGGAGCTGTTTTTT. As protein: CASSGWTGTGELFF.